This T cell receptor beta chain came from a study of blood T cell repertoires in COVID-19. The overall study: Specimens from acute and convalescent COVID-19 originated in the United States, Italy and Spain. The analysed material was cDNA or gDNA that came from T cells, B-cell-depleted T cells, or PBMCs.

TCRdb's table, derived via immunoSEQ multiplex PCR, lists solely in-frame clones and lacks some. The sample includes more than 200,000 clones, 84% seen only once; the top ten take 4.2%. Sequenced material: peripheral blood. This sequence originates from a man aged 55 to 70 with acute or convalescent COVID-19.

CDR3 sequence (DNA): TGTGCCAGCAGTGAAGAACGGACAAATCAGCCCCAGCATTTT. It translates to CASSEERTNQPQHF. The chain has TRBV2 and TRBJ1-5, with D perhaps matching TRBD1 (5 bases). CDR1 and CDR2 from the germline V gene are SNHLY and FYNNEI. This CDR3 is 14 amino acids long. V lost 1 base, J lost 4 bases, and 8 bases lay in between. Together with reference TRBV2 and TRBJ1-5, the CDR3 gives the full variable domain: EPEVTQTPSHQVTQMGQEVILRCVPISNHLYFYWYRQILGQKVEFLVSFYNNEISEKSEIFDDQFSVERPDGSNFTLKIRSTKLEDSAMYFCASSEERTNQPQHFGDGTRLSIL.